This T cell receptor beta chain was recovered during a study of T cell repertoires in cytomegalovirus infection. Across the whole study: Researchers turned to recently identified HLA-C-restricted CMV epitopes as well as well-studied HLA-B-restricted ones.

MiXCR was run by TCRdb on the reads, yielding one entry per CDR3 protein. In the table there are 200,000 or so distinct CDR3 sequences, around 40% of which are singletons. This clonotype has more than one count but fewer than ten. What it binds is unknown. Study results and caveats: Pooled public TCR beta family frequency picked out CMV carriers with the relevant HLA.

This sample comprised CD8+ T cells from cultured PBMCs, obtained from culture after CMV antigen stimulation. This TCR was recovered from a human donor in good health (CMV status not recorded). Some clones in this sample may be carry-over from other donors' samples.

CDR3 sequence (DNA): TGTGCCAGCAGCTCGGTCGAACAGGGGCGGAACGAGCAGTACTTC. Protein product: CASSSVEQGRNEQYF. The V and J genes are TRBV7-9 and TRBJ2-7; 7 bases match TRBD1. The CDR3 covers 15 residues. After removal of 4 bases from V and 5 bases from J, the junction contained 11 bases not matched to a gene. Looked up from germline, CDR1 is SEHNR and CDR2 is FQNEAQ (reference sequence).